A selection of T cell receptor beta chains follows, all from one sample in a study of identical twins. One entry per CDR3 protein, called by TCRdb with MiXCR from the 5' RACE reads. The sample has about 490,000 distinct CDR3 sequences, over 12% seen once. These data are also associated with another study on yellow fever vaccine responses in identical twins.

The source material was CD4+ T cells sorted from blood. These receptors were collected from a woman aged 18-29 years in good health. The CDR3 runs from the conserved cysteine through the conserved F or W. Fields, in order: clone size, J gene, D gene, V gene, CDR3 protein, CDR3 DNA. The D gene is left open where the match is weak. Size tells how often a clone was seen (once, few, many) or the class of an expanded clone, and some rows leave it out.

>few|TRBJ2-4|TRBD2|TRBV3-1
CASSLETSRNIQYF
TGTGCCAGCAGCCTCGAGACTAGCCGAAACATTCAGTACTTC
>many|TRBJ2-1|TRBD2|TRBV5-1
CASSPGTSGHNEQFF
TGCGCCAGCAGCCCGGGGACTAGCGGCCACAATGAGCAGTTCTTC
>.|TRBJ2-7|.|TRBV9
CASSVGRGSGLEQYF
TGTGCCAGCAGCGTAGGGAGGGGCTCCGGACTCGAGCAGTACTTC
>.|TRBJ2-5|.|TRBV20-1
CSAPHRETQYF
TGCAGTGCTCCCCACAGGGAGACCCAGTACTTC
>.|TRBJ2-1|.|TRBV28
CASFSENPSYNEQFF
TGTGCCAGCTTTAGCGAAAACCCCTCCTACAATGAGCAGTTCTTC
>.|TRBJ2-2|TRBD2|TRBV4-1
CASSQDRQGTLAGVTTGELFF
TGCGCCAGCAGCCAAGATCGACAGGGCACCCTAGCGGGAGTTACCACCGGGGAGCTGTTTTTT
>.|TRBJ2-3|TRBD1|TRBV5-1
CATRTGGLTDTQYF
TGCGCCACCAGGACAGGCGGCCTCACAGATACGCAGTATTTT
>.|TRBJ2-2|.|TRBV5-1
CASSGPEIRELFF
TGCGCCAGCAGTGGACCTGAGATCCGGGAGCTGTTTTTT
>.|TRBJ2-1|TRBD2|TRBV20-1
CSASLAGGHDEQFF
TGCAGTGCTAGTCTGGCGGGGGGGCACGATGAGCAGTTCTTC
>.|TRBJ1-5|TRBD1|TRBV27
CASSFRGTGRAQPQHF
TGTGCCAGCAGTTTTCGCGGGACAGGGAGAGCTCAGCCCCAGCATTTT
>.|TRBJ2-6|.|TRBV7-9
CASSSGPISGANVLTF
TGTGCCAGCAGCTCCGGGCCCATCTCTGGGGCCAACGTCCTGACTTTC
>few|TRBJ2-1|TRBD2|TRBV2
CASRQRETYNEQFF
TGTGCCAGCAGGCAGCGGGAGACCTACAATGAGCAGTTCTTC
>few|TRBJ1-2|.|TRBV2
CASSNRANYGYTF
TGTGCCAGCAGCAACAGGGCTAACTATGGCTACACCTTC
>.|TRBJ2-7|TRBD1|TRBV18
CASSRDRGSSYEQYF
TGTGCCAGCTCCCGAGACAGGGGGAGCTCCTACGAGCAGTACTTC
>.|TRBJ2-1|TRBD2|TRBV7-8
CASSFQRGSTYNEQFF
TGTGCCAGCAGCTTTCAGCGGGGCTCCACCTACAATGAGCAGTTCTTC
>.|TRBJ1-6|.|TRBV6-1
CASSELSKGHHSPLHF
TGTGCCAGCAGTGAACTATCTAAGGGACATCATTCACCCCTCCACTTT
>.|TRBJ1-2|.|TRBV5-1
CASSLEGGPSYGYTF
TGCGCCAGCAGCTTGGAGGGGGGGCCGAGCTATGGCTACACCTTC
>.|TRBJ2-1|.|TRBV11-3
CASRGGRDYNEQFF
TGTGCCAGCCGTGGGGGTCGGGACTACAATGAGCAGTTCTTC
>.|TRBJ2-1|TRBD2|TRBV4-2
CASSQDWWVAGTSYNEQFF
TGTGCCAGCAGCCAAGACTGGTGGGTAGCGGGAACTAGTTACAATGAGCAGTTCTTC
>.|TRBJ1-1|TRBD1|TRBV7-9
CASSPDRGRPMGTEAFF
TGTGCCAGCAGCCCCGACAGGGGGCGGCCCATGGGCACTGAAGCTTTCTTT